One and the same sample provided the 11 T cell receptor beta chains below, sequenced in a study of T cell responses to AZD1222 COVID-19 vaccine. Method: immunoSEQ multiplex PCR; TCRdb's copy keeps in-frame clones and lacks some. The data hold approximately 130,000 clones, with 75% to 95% observed a single time. The sequencing used peripheral blood, collected on day 0 of AZD1222 vaccination. The origin of the receptors is an adult in good health.

As regards this clone: Sequence at one end of the junction differs from germline and may be a read error. V is TRBV5-1 and J is TRBJ1-6; D call uncertain. CDR1 and CDR2 from the germline V gene are SGHRS and YFSETQ. This CDR3 contains 13 residues. Written as DNA, the CDR3 is TGCGCCAGCAGTTTGGCCGGTCGCTCACCCCTCCACTTT. Protein product: CASSLAGRSPLHF.

This rearrangement joins TRBV13 to TRBJ1-3; the D is unclear. The CDR3 length is 14 residues. Trimming pared 2 bases from V and 0 bases from J, leaving 5 bases between. Germline CDR1 reads PRHDT; CDR2 reads FYEKMQ (reference sequence). CDR3 loop: CASSLKTSGNTIYF. The CDR3 DNA sequence: TGTGCCAGCAGCTTAAAGACCTCTGGAAACACCATATATTTT. Combining the CDR3 with reference TRBV13 and TRBJ1-3 gives the whole variable domain AAGVIQSPRHLIKEKRETATLKCYPIPRHDTVYWYQQGPGQDPQFLISFYEKMQSDKGSIPDRFSAQQFSDYHSELNMSSLELGDSALYFCASSLKTSGNTIYFGEGSWLTVV.

The chain has TRBV6-6 and TRBJ2-1; 11 bases fit TRBD2. Germline values: CDR1 MNHNY, CDR2 SVGAGI (reference sequence). The CDR3 contains 16 residues. The J segment lost 5 bases and the V segment lost 6 bases, leaving 9 bases of the junction unmatched. For the CDR3, the DNA is TGTGCCAGCAGCCCATCGACTAGCGGGGCCGACAATGAGCAGTTCTTC. Amino acid sequence: CASSPSTSGADNEQFF.

The CDR3 region is CASSTDRSSGNTIYF. As DNA, the CDR3 is TGTGCCAGCAGCACAGACAGGAGCTCTGGAAACACCATATATTTT. The chain recombines TRBV2 with TRBJ1-3; perhaps TRBD1 as D (6 bases). CDR3 length equals 15 residues. Germline V lookup: CDR1 SNHLY, CDR2 FYNNEI. Trimming removed 6 bases at V and 0 bases at J, with 12 bases between.

The V gene is TRBV28, the J gene TRBJ2-1, with D possibly matching TRBD2 (6 bases). There are 13 residues in the CDR3. Trimming took off 5 bases at V and 3 bases at J, with 8 bases between the two ends. CDR1 is MDHEN and CDR2 is SYDVKM in the germline V gene. The CDR3 loop is CASSPGDYNEQFF. CDR3 DNA sequence: TGTGCCAGCAGTCCGGGGGACTACAATGAGCAGTTCTTC.

The chain recombines TRBV2 with TRBJ1-6; perhaps TRBD1 as D (5 bases). The CDR3 length is 17 residues. With 6 bases removed from V and 7 bases from J, the gap between germline ends came to 22 bases. Germline CDR1 SNHLY, CDR2 FYNNEI. The CDR3 bases are TGTGCCAGCAGCCCCGTTGGCGGGGGTATGGGGAATTCACCCCTCCACTTT. This gives the protein CASSPVGGGMGNSPLHF.

The V call is TRBV27, the J call TRBJ1-4; 8 bases fit TRBD1. Trimming removed 6 bases from V and 8 bases from J; junction bases left unmatched: 8. Germline-derived CDR1 and CDR2 are MNHEY and SMNVEV (reference sequence). The CDR3 has 14 residues. The CDR3 loop reads CASRLQGVGEKLFF. CDR3 coding DNA: TGTGCCAGCAGGCTACAGGGGGTAGGAGAAAAACTGTTTTTT.

The chain joins TRBV19 to TRBJ1-1; D is ambiguous. The CDR3 covers 15 residues. V was shortened by 1 base and J by 1 base, with 10 bases between the two germline ends. Germline V lookup: CDR1 LNHDA, CDR2 SQIVND (reference sequence). CDR3 sequence reads: CASSIVEEGNTEAFF. The CDR3 region has the DNA TGTGCCAGTAGTATAGTGGAGGAGGGGAACACTGAAGCTTTCTTT.

The chain recombines TRBV5-4 with TRBJ2-7; the D call may be TRBD1 or TRBD2 (5 bases each). The V gene lost 3 bases and the J gene lost 4 bases, with 11 bases spanning the gap. The CDR3 is made up of 13 amino acids. Germline CDR1 is SGHNT and CDR2 is YYREEE (reference sequence). The CDR3 loop is CASSSPGRYEQYF. CDR3 coding DNA: TGTGCCAGCAGCTCGCCGGGGCGTTACGAGCAGTACTTC.

The chain recombines TRBV2 with TRBJ1-5; D is unresolved. Trimming left V 8 bases short and J 2 bases short, with 13 bases between. The CDR3 loop spans 14 amino acids. CDR1 is SNHLY and CDR2 is FYNNEI in the germline V gene. Written as DNA, the CDR3 is TGTGCCAGCCGTGGCGGAATTGGCAATCAGCCCCAGCATTTT. Translating gives CASRGGIGNQPQHF.

This clone is a singleton in its sample. This chain connects TRBV10-3 to TRBJ2-1; D ambiguous. The germline V and J ends were trimmed by 0 bases and 8 bases, with 17 bases remaining between them. CDR1 ENHRY and CDR2 SYGVKD come from the germline V gene. The CDR3 consists of 16 residues. The CDR3 nucleotides are TGTGCCATCAGTGAGTCCGAGACCCTAGGACGGGATGAGCAGTTCTTC. Its protein product is CAISESETLGRDEQFF.